These T cell receptor beta chains were read from a single sample in a study of T cells in Graves' hyperthyroidism and ophthalmopathy. TCRdb re-derived calls from the multiplex PCR reads in MiXCR, one entry per CDR3 protein. The sample holds some 490,000 distinct CDR3 sequences; roughly 16% are singletons and the top ten take 25% to 35%. The sequencing input was blood. Receptor source: a woman aged 25 to 45 with Graves' ophthalmopathy. The CDR3 runs from the conserved cysteine through the conserved F or W. D genes are given only for firm matches. Size is stated for part of the rows, as once, few or many counts, or as a class when the clone is expanded.

>TRBJ2-1|-|-|TRBV5-5
CASSLASTVEQFF
TGTGCCAGCAGCTTGGCCTCAACTGTAGAGCAGTTCTTC
>TRBJ2-4|-|-|TRBV28
CASSLRLAPTGKNIQYF
TGTGCCAGCAGTTTGCGATTAGCGCCGACGGGGAAAAACATTCAGTACTTC
>TRBJ2-2|-|-|TRBV18
CASSPQVFANTGELFF
TGTGCCAGCTCACCACAGGTTTTCGCGAACACCGGGGAGCTGTTTTTT
>TRBJ2-4|few|-|TRBV20-1
CSARAGSKNIQYF
TGCAGTGCTAGAGCAGGGTCCAAAAACATTCAGTACTTC
>TRBJ2-7|-|-|TRBV19
CASSIGHSYEQYF
TGTGCCAGTAGTATCGGACATTCCTACGAGCAGTACTTC
>TRBJ2-3|once|-|TRBV4-3
CASSHGRRTDTQYF
TGCGCCAGCAGCCACGGGAGACGGACAGATACGCAGTATTTT
>TRBJ1-5|few|TRBD1|TRBV5-6
CASSLRQGASNQPQHF
TGTGCCAGCAGCTTAAGACAGGGGGCGAGCAATCAGCCCCAGCATTTT
>TRBJ2-3|few|-|TRBV5-5
CASSLKGSRVDTQYF
TGTGCCAGCAGCTTAAAAGGGAGCCGGGTAGATACGCAGTATTTT
>TRBJ1-5|many|-|TRBV28
CASSWNGISQPQHF
TGTGCCAGCAGTTGGAATGGGATCAGTCAGCCCCAGCATTTT
>TRBJ2-7|-|TRBD2|TRBV7-9
CASSSKGTSGYYEQYF
TGTGCCAGCAGCTCTAAAGGGACTAGCGGATACTACGAGCAGTACTTC
>TRBJ2-7|-|-|TRBV28
CASSAPGTSYEQYF
TGTGCCAGCAGTGCGCCGGGAACCTCCTACGAGCAGTACTTC
>TRBJ1-5|many|-|TRBV2
CASSEGYSNQPQHF
TGTGCCAGCAGTGAAGGGTATAGCAATCAGCCCCAGCATTTT
>TRBJ1-5|many|-|TRBV28
CASTYGYQPQHF
TGTGCCAGCACCTATGGTTATCAGCCCCAGCATTTT
>TRBJ2-7|-|-|TRBV28
CASRKDRRLYEQYF
TGTGCCAGCAGGAAAGACAGGAGGCTTTACGAGCAGTACTTC
>TRBJ2-4|-|TRBD2|TRBV7-9
CASTGTSGMDLNIQYF
TGTGCCAGCACCGGGACTAGCGGGATGGACCTAAACATTCAGTACTTC
>TRBJ1-1|few|TRBD1|TRBV28
CASSRGLYTEAFF
TGTGCCAGTTCCAGGGGGCTGTACACTGAAGCTTTCTTT
>TRBJ2-3|many|TRBD2|TRBV5-6
CASSLAMPSGRTDTQYF
TGTGCCAGCAGCTTGGCTATGCCTAGCGGGAGAACAGATACGCAGTATTTT
>TRBJ1-1|many|-|TRBV20-1
CSASAGDTEAFF
TGCAGTGCTAGTGCGGGGGACACTGAAGCTTTCTTT
>TRBJ2-1|many|-|TRBV18
CASSQSGNNEQFF
TGTGCCAGCTCACAGAGTGGAAACAATGAGCAGTTCTTC
>TRBJ2-1|few|-|TRBV7-2
CASFLKVGTYNEQFF
TGTGCCAGCTTTTTGAAGGTAGGGACCTACAATGAGCAGTTCTTC
>TRBJ1-5|-|TRBD1|TRBV24-1
CATSDVTGGNQPQHF
TGTGCCACCAGTGATGTGACAGGGGGCAACCAGCCCCAGCATTTT
>TRBJ1-5|many|-|TRBV6-2/TRBV6-3
CASSYAIGQPQHF
TGTGCCAGCAGTTACGCGATAGGTCAGCCCCAGCATTTT
>TRBJ2-5|many|-|TRBV28
CASMGIWETQYF
TGTGCCAGCATGGGAATCTGGGAGACCCAGTACTTC
>TRBJ2-7|-|-|TRBV9
CASSATVQGEQYF
TGTGCCAGCAGCGCCACCGTTCAGGGCGAGCAGTACTTC
>TRBJ1-1|few|TRBD1|TRBV29-1
CSVVGQENTEAFF
TGCAGCGTTGTGGGACAGGAGAACACTGAAGCTTTCTTT
>TRBJ2-7|once|TRBD2|TRBV4-2
CASSQGAGASRGEQYF
TGTGCCAGCAGCCAAGGGGCGGGAGCTTCCCGGGGTGAGCAGTACTTC
>TRBJ2-1|few|-|TRBV6-1
CASRTGEWMDEQFF
TGTGCCAGCAGGACCGGGGAATGGATGGATGAGCAGTTCTTC
>TRBJ2-7|many|-|TRBV6-1
CASSEVQRPNYEQYF
TGTGCCAGCAGTGAAGTACAGCGACCTAACTACGAGCAGTACTTC
>TRBJ1-5|-|TRBD1|TRBV19
CASSVGTGAGKPQHF
TGTGCCAGTAGTGTCGGGACAGGGGCGGGAAAGCCCCAGCATTTT
>TRBJ2-1|many|TRBD2|TRBV27
CASTRELAGIYNEQFF
TGTGCCAGCACCCGAGAACTAGCGGGAATCTACAATGAGCAGTTCTTC
>TRBJ2-1|-|-|TRBV7-9
CASSSPGWGEQFF
TGTGCCAGCAGCTCCCCGGGCTGGGGTGAGCAGTTCTTC
>TRBJ2-1|-|-|TRBV12-3/TRBV12-4
CASSLRVGTLGRNEQFF
TGTGCCAGCAGTTTACGCGTGGGGACTCTGGGTCGGAATGAGCAGTTCTTC
>TRBJ2-3|few|-|TRBV29-1
CSVGEGAHSDTQYF
TGCAGCGTTGGGGAGGGGGCGCACTCAGATACGCAGTATTTT
>TRBJ1-5|many|-|TRBV28
CATKSRESNQPQHF
TGTGCCACGAAATCCAGGGAGAGCAATCAGCCCCAGCATTTT
>TRBJ2-1|many|TRBD2|TRBV28
CASSLEGLAGVPNNDEQFF
TGTGCCAGCAGTTTAGAGGGACTAGCGGGAGTTCCGAACAATGATGAGCAGTTCTTC
>TRBJ2-1|few|-|TRBV14
CASSPSEYNEQFF
TGTGCCAGCAGCCCTAGCGAGTACAATGAGCAGTTCTTC
>TRBJ2-7|many|-|TRBV13
CASSLRGGEQYF
TGTGCCAGCAGCTTAAGGGGCGGCGAGCAGTACTTC
>TRBJ2-5|-|-|TRBV6-9
CASSYGGASEETQYF
TGTGCCAGCAGTTACGGAGGGGCTAGCGAAGAGACCCAGTACTTC
>TRBJ2-1|many|-|TRBV5-1
CASSLALLSNEQFF
TGCGCCAGCAGCTTGGCGTTGCTTTCTAATGAGCAGTTCTTC
>TRBJ2-7|few|-|TRBV27
CASSLRFSQDEQYF
TGTGCCAGCAGTTTACGGTTCTCCCAGGACGAGCAGTACTTC
>TRBJ2-7|many|TRBD2|TRBV29-1
CSVDIGTSGSGEQYF
TGCAGCGTTGATATCGGGACTAGCGGGAGTGGGGAGCAGTACTTC
>TRBJ1-5|many|-|TRBV29-1
CSVEQGGNQPQHF
TGCAGCGTTGAACAGGGAGGGAATCAGCCCCAGCATTTT
>TRBJ2-4|many|-|TRBV6-1
CASTSPLAKNIQYF
TGTGCCAGCACCTCACCCCTAGCCAAAAACATTCAGTACTTC
>TRBJ2-1|-|-|TRBV6-2/TRBV6-3
CASSPSGFNEQFF
TGTGCCAGCAGTCCCTCGGGGTTCAATGAGCAGTTCTTC
>TRBJ1-1|many|-|TRBV6-1
CASSELWRTTEAFF
TGTGCCAGCAGTGAACTCTGGCGAACAACTGAAGCTTTCTTT
>TRBJ2-1|many|TRBD2|TRBV7-9
CASSGGLAGVRNEQFF
TGTGCCAGCAGCGGGGGACTAGCGGGAGTTAGGAATGAGCAGTTCTTC